These 13 T cell receptor beta chains were all obtained from the same sample, sequenced in a study of T cells in Graves' hyperthyroidism and ophthalmopathy. Amplified TCR beta CDR3 regions derived from RNA transcripts. TCR CDR3 regions were first amplified by RT-PCR with HTBI primers. From the multiplex PCR reads, TCRdb called clonotypes with MiXCR, one entry per CDR3 protein. The sample has 640,000 or so distinct CDR3 sequences, approximately 15% seen once; the top ten hold roughly 7.1%. The sample consisted of blood. The receptors derive from a woman aged 18-29 years with Graves' ophthalmopathy.

Ten or more counts support this clonotype. The chain links TRBV18 to TRBJ1-3; D ambiguous. The CDR3 loop spans 11 amino acids. From germline, CDR1 is KGHSH and CDR2 LQKENI. Trimming left V 10 bases short and J 0 bases short, with 4 bases between. The CDR3 sequence: CATISGNTIYF. In DNA, the CDR3 is TGTGCCACCATCTCTGGAAACACCATATATTTT.

This clonotype occurred a few times. The rearrangement links TRBV9 to TRBJ2-4; D is unresolved. Germline CDR1 reads SGDLS; CDR2 reads YYNGEE. CDR3 size: 14 residues. V lost 0 bases, J lost 2 bases, and 6 bases lay in between. CDR3 in amino acids: CASSVGNTKNIQYF. The DNA of the CDR3 is TGTGCCAGCAGCGTAGGCAATACCAAAAACATTCAGTACTTC. Drawing the rest from reference TRBV9 and TRBJ2-4, the complete variable domain is DSGVTQTPKHLITATGQRVTLRCSPRSGDLSVYWYQQSLDQGLQFLIQYYNGEERAKGNILERFSAQQFPDLHSELNLSSLELGDSALYFCASSVGNTKNIQYFGAGTRLSVL.

This clonotype was picked up many times. This chain uses TRBV7-2 with TRBJ2-7; 10 bases line up with TRBD2. There are 15 residues in the CDR3. V was pared by 5 bases and J by 4 bases, with 8 bases of the junction left unmatched. Germline V gene sequence: CDR1 SGHTA, CDR2 FQGNSA. CDR3 in DNA: TGTGCCAGCAGCCCCCCGAGCGGGAGGGGTTACGAGCAGTACTTC. Protein: CASSPPSGRGYEQYF.

This clonotype has ten or more counts. The genes are TRBV25-1 and TRBJ2-5; D not resolved. Trimming pared 2 bases from V and 0 bases from J, leaving 10 bases between. The germline V gene has CDR1 MGHDK and CDR2 SYGVNS. This CDR3 comprises 15 residues. CDR3 nucleotide sequence: TGTGCCAGCAGTGAAGGGGTCACGTACCAAGAGACCCAGTACTTC. Translated: CASSEGVTYQETQYF.

The V and J genes are TRBV19 and TRBJ2-2; a possible D gene is TRBD1 (5 bases). CDR1 is LNHDA and CDR2 is SQIVND in the germline V gene (reference sequence). With 5 bases removed from V and 4 bases from J, the gap between germline ends came to 17 bases. The CDR3 covers 16 residues. CDR3: CASSPHPRTSTGELFF. CDR3 in DNA: TGTGCCAGTAGTCCCCACCCCAGGACATCCACCGGGGAGCTGTTTTTT. Supplemented by reference TRBV19 and TRBJ2-2, the full variable domain reads DGGITQSPKYLFRKEGQNVTLSCEQNLNHDAMYWYRQDPGQGLRLIYYSQIVNDFQKGDIAEGYSVSREKKESFPLTVTSAQKNPTAFYLCASSPHPRTSTGELFFGEGSRLTVL.

A remark on this clonotype: A much larger clonotype is one base distant, so this may be a read error. No conserved phenylalanine or tryptophan ends this CDR3, so it is likely a read error. The genes are TRBV18 and TRBJ2-7, with 8 bases identical to TRBD2. Germline-derived CDR1 and CDR2 are KGHSH and LQKENI. V lost 6 bases and J lost 7; bases outside the gene matches: 14. The CDR3 totals 15 residues. CDR3 nucleotides: TGTGCCAGCTCGGCTAGCGGGTTTTCACGGGAGGAGCAGTACCTC. Amino acid sequence: CASSASGFSREEQYL.

The CDR3 loop reads CASSTSTGGYEQFF. The CDR3 coding sequence is TGTGCCAGCAGCACCTCGACAGGGGGGTATGAGCAGTTCTTC. The chain uses TRBV6-1 and TRBJ2-1; 9 positions agree with TRBD1. Germline assignment: CDR1 MNHNS and CDR2 SASEGT. Unmatched junction bases numbered 8, after V lost 6 bases and J lost 8 bases. The CDR3 is made up of 14 amino acids.

The rearrangement uses TRBV11-2 and TRBJ1-1, with 7 positions matching TRBD1. From germline, CDR1 is SGHAT and CDR2 FQNNGV. J gave up 6 bases and V 1 base, and 2 bases lay outside the gene matches. This CDR3 contains 13 residues. The CDR3 here is CASSLGGGAEAFF. The CDR3 nucleotides are TGTGCCAGCAGCTTAGGAGGGGGCGCTGAAGCTTTCTTT.

Turning to this clonotype: At one of its ends the junction is not consistent with the germline gene, which may arise from a read error. The V and J genes are TRBV18 and TRBJ2-7; possibly TRBD1 for D (6 bases). CDR1 is KGHSH, CDR2 LQKENI, per germline. This CDR3 spans 15 amino acids. The CDR3 coding sequence is TGTGTCAGCTCACCGGGTATGGACAGACCCTACAAGCAGTACTTC. Protein product: CVSSPGMDRPYKQYF.

Notes on this clonotype: The CDR3 does not close with the conserved phenylalanine or tryptophan, likely indicating a read error. The chain has TRBV28 and TRBJ1-2, with a tentative D call TRBD1 (5 bases). From germline, CDR1 is MDHEN and CDR2 SYDVKM. CDR3 length: 14 residues. Deletions cut 2 bases from V and 0 bases from J, with 7 bases between. CDR3: CASSLDSPNYGYTV. The CDR3 nucleotides are TGTGCCAGCAGTTTAGACAGCCCTAACTATGGCTACACCGTC.

This clonotype was seen repeatedly, ten times or more. The V call is TRBV11-2, the J call TRBJ2-1, with TRBD2 as a possible D gene (5 bases). Germline V CDR1 and CDR2: SGHAT, FQNNGV. V lost 10 bases and J lost 5, with 24 bases in between. This CDR3 region has 16 residues. The CDR3 is CATLASVLALNNEQFF. CDR3 DNA sequence: TGTGCCACCCTAGCCTCCGTGCTAGCACTAAACAATGAGCAGTTCTTC.

This clonotype was recorded at least ten times. The chain joins TRBV30 to TRBJ2-1; D unresolved. This CDR3 contains 11 residues. Trimming removed 1 base from V and 13 bases from J, with 11 bases in between. Germline loops: CDR1 GTSNPN, CDR2 SVGIG (reference sequence). The CDR3 is CAWSGPKVQFF. CDR3 nucleotides: TGTGCCTGGAGTGGCCCAAAGGTTCAGTTCTTC.

The rearrangement uses TRBV9 and TRBJ1-5; 7 positions agree with TRBD1. Germline V gene data show CDR1 as SGDLS and CDR2 as YYNGEE. CDR3 length: 14 residues. The V gene end was trimmed by 7 bases and the J gene end by 4 bases; junction bases not matched to a gene: 8. This chain's CDR3 is CASGQGVGNQPQHF. The CDR3 DNA sequence: TGTGCCAGCGGTCAGGGGGTGGGGAATCAGCCCCAGCATTTT. The variable domain in full, completed from reference TRBV9 and TRBJ1-5, reads DSGVTQTPKHLITATGQRVTLRCSPRSGDLSVYWYQQSLDQGLQFLIQYYNGEERAKGNILERFSAQQFPDLHSELNLSSLELGDSALYFCASGQGVGNQPQHFGDGTRLSIL.